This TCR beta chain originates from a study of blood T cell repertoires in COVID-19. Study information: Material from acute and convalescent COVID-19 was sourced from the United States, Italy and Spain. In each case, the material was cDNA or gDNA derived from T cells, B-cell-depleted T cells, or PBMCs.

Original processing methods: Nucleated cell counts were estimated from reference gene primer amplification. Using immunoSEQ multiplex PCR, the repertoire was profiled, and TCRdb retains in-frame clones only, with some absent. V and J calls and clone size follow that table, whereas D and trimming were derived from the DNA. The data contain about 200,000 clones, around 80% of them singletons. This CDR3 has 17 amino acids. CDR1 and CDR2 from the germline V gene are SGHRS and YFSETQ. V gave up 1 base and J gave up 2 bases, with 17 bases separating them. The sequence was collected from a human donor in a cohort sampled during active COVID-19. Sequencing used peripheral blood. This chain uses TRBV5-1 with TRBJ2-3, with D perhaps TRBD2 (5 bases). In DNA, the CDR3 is TGCGCCAGCAGCTTGCCGCAGAGGGAGAGACTCACAGATACGCAGTATTTT. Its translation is CASSLPQRERLTDTQYF.